A selection of T cell receptor beta chains follows, all from one sample in a study of TIL therapy for anti-PD-1-resistant metastatic lung cancer. Some clones are missing from TCRdb's copy, which holds only in-frame ones; the method was immunoSEQ multiplex PCR. The sample records some 16,000 clones, approximately 69% being singletons. The sequenced sample was blood, obtained at baseline. Receptors originate from a person between 25 and 80 years old with non-small cell lung cancer. The CDR3 runs from the conserved cysteine through the conserved F or W. The order of the fields is V gene, CDR3 protein.

V: TRBV10-3
CDR3: CAISADPEGYNEQFF

V: TRBV14
CDR3: CASSRAGGFTDTQYF

V: TRBV10-1
CDR3: CASGGRNTGELFF

V: TRBV13
CDR3: CASSTMDPNEKLFF

V: TRBV18
CDR3: CASSNQGTKYNEQFF

V: TRBV27
CDR3: CASSARTTRGDTIYF

V: TRBV18
CDR3: CASSLRQGTQETQYF

V: TRBV9
CDR3: CASSIEPSSYNEQFF

V: TRBV10-3
CDR3: CAISEPQAATQHF

V: TRBV4-1
CDR3: CASSQDGVEWGFF

V: TRBV9
CDR3: CASSVEDRYNEKLFF

V: TRBV19
CDR3: CASRTGTGWAEAFF

V: TRBV19
CDR3: CASSMAVEGLLPREQFF

V: TRBV19
CDR3: CASSAGPYGYTF

V: TRBV14
CDR3: CASSQGSLRPYEQYF

V: TRBV6-4
CDR3: CASSDGSDGAQHF

V: TRBV5-1
CDR3: CASSTSTGLYNSPLHF

V: TRBV29-1
CDR3: CSGGLAGNYEQYF

V: TRBV5-5
CDR3: CASSWDRGTEAFF

V: TRBV5-6
CDR3: CASSSLDRVTADSNYGYTF

V: TRBV5-6
CDR3: CASSWGLEQYF

V: TRBV7-6
CDR3: CASSLFGTGRAETQYF

V: TRBV6-1
CDR3: CASSEVFDRRHYGYTF

V: TRBV6-6
CDR3: CASSYSPRTEAFF

V: TRBV10-1
CDR3: CASSGSGDRSNEQFF

V: TRBV11-3
CDR3: CASSFSRLSGARGGDQPQHF

V: TRBV27
CDR3: CASSLTSSNTSPENF

V: TRBV30
CDR3: CAWSRGSDSNQPQHF

V: TRBV7-2
CDR3: CASVLSGGGATDTQYF

V: TRBV5-6
CDR3: CASSLHRGSSYNSPLHF

V: TRBV5-6
CDR3: CASSLGPTDEQYF

V: TRBV19
CDR3: CASSIQGLDMETQYF

V: TRBV7-3
CDR3: CASSPITGQDVYGYTF

V: TRBV7-9
CDR3: CASSPMRDSYGYTF

V: TRBV5-4
CDR3: CASSLPTPDYGYTF

V: TRBV10-2
CDR3: CASSPQTGGNEQFF

V: TRBV11-2
CDR3: CASSLGLGYEQYF

V: TRBV15
CDR3: CATSRVGASTDTQYF

V: TRBV6-5
CDR3: CASSATGGKLFF

V: TRBV7-9
CDR3: CASFRGGYTF

V: TRBV5-6
CDR3: CASSLPQGPYNEQFF

V: TRBV4-3
CDR3: CASSQGTEANVLTF

V: TRBV19
CDR3: CASSTTSGYEQYF